This T cell receptor beta chain was retrieved from a study of blood T cell repertoires in COVID-19. Turning to the study itself: COVID-19 samples collected from the United States, Italy and Spain covered acute and convalescent phases. Nucleic acid was either cDNA or gDNA, and it came from T cells, B-cell-depleted T cells, or PBMCs.

The CDR3 consists of 19 residues. V was clipped by 6 bases and J by 4 bases; unmatched bases: 19. The germline V gene encodes CDR1 LNHDA and CDR2 SQIVND (reference sequence). In the authors' workflow: Estimation of nucleated cell counts relied on the amplification of reference gene primers. Clones were read by immunoSEQ multiplex PCR, and TCRdb kept only the in-frame ones, dropping some. The D gene and trimming were derived from the DNA, and the V and J assignments and clone size from that table. The sample lists approximately 410,000 clones; 80% to 90% were seen once. The chain links TRBV19 to TRBJ2-2; TRBD2 agrees at 8 bases. The receptor comes from a woman aged 25 to 39 with active or convalescent COVID-19. The sequenced material came from peripheral blood. In DNA, the CDR3 is TGTGCCAGTAGGCCGCCTCCGGCTATTCGCGGGAGGCCCACCGGGGAGCTGTTTTTT. Protein sequence: CASRPPPAIRGRPTGELFF.